This TCR beta chain came from a study of T cell responses to AZD1222 COVID-19 vaccine. The CDR3 length is 14 residues. Germline V gives CDR1 MNHEY, CDR2 SVGAGI. V was trimmed by 6 bases and J by 0 bases, leaving 11 bases between them. The method was immunoSEQ multiplex PCR; TCRdb's version includes in-frame clones alone and lacks a portion of them. Of about 110,000 clones listed, approximately 89% are singletons. This specimen consisted of peripheral blood, obtained 28 days after the second AZD1222 dose. The receptor comes from an adult who received the AZD1222 COVID-19 vaccine. V gene TRBV6-5 combines with J gene TRBJ1-1; a possible D gene is TRBD1 (5 bases). As DNA, the CDR3 is TGTGCCAGCAGCGCAAGGGGACTGAACACTGAAGCTTTCTTT. Its translation: CASSARGLNTEAFF.